Listed here is a single T cell receptor (beta chain). The antigen it recognizes is unknown. Base qualities are not provided; no much larger clone lies one nucleotide away. TCRbeta CDR3 regions were amplified from genomic DNA by means of the immunoSEQ Assay, a bias-controlled multiplex PCR. Concerning the study's data processing: The number of nucleated cells in each sample was estimated by amplification of reference gene primers within the assay. To quantify the absolute abundance of each unique TCRbeta CDR3 rearrangement, sequence reads were collapsed and filtered. For each sample, productive Simpson clonality was calculated by taking the square root of Simpson's diversity index across productive rearrangements. In TCRdb, the immuneACCESS table is reduced to in-frame sequences with V and J assigned. These tables do not hold every clone; where another copy was compared, an unresolved V gene accounts for under half, and the others remain unexplained. For V, J and clone size, that table is used; D and trimming come from the DNA. Within this sample are 130,000 to 150,000 clones, with roughly 82% of them counted one time only. The ten largest clones take up 10% of the sample.

V gives up 4 bases and J gives up 0 bases, and the segment between their germline ends measures 7 bases. The CDR3 sequence holds 13 residues, the cysteine and phenylalanine included. Only CDR3 DNA remains: 39 bases, in frame from the first base. Per the germline V gene, SGHDT is the CDR1 and YYEEEE is the CDR2. Collaborating institutions collected whole blood in K2EDTA tubes following their own protocols. For TCRbeta analysis, collaborators shipped samples as frozen whole blood, isolated PBMCs, or DNA extracted from either of those sample types. The data belong to a study of blood T cell repertoires in COVID-19 (dated by TCRdb to about 2020). Turning to the overall study: The collaborator samples originated in the United States, Italy and Spain and spanned the acute and convalescent phases of COVID-19. Where available, HLA class I and class II types were obtained from metadata supplied by the sample provider rather than from assay-based typing. The prospective study material was composed of cDNA or gDNA derived from T cells, B-cell-depleted T cells, or PBMCs. Sample metadata almost always included a de-identified subject ID, COVID-19 status, age in years and sex. The repertoires were released in a freely available public database meant as a resource for research on the immune response to SARS-CoV-2. Samples were obtained from the ongoing ImmuneRACE study (first 160 participants) and from about 1,300 subjects provided by 6 global collaborators. The dataset comprised deeply sampled blood TCRbeta repertoires from subjects exposed to, actively infected with, or recovered from COVID-19.

Overall study results and their limits: How much clinical and demographic metadata was included differed by source and by participant, and the metadata was provided uncurated.

The chain is encoded by TRBV5-6 joined to TRBJ1-1; a tentative D call is TRBD1 (5 bases match). The receptor's source is a man between 60 and 75 years old with active or convalescent COVID-19. Sample: peripheral blood. The CDR3 amino acid sequence is: CASSQGLNTEAFF. Read as DNA, the sequence is TGTGCCAGCAGCCAGGGTTTGAACACTGAAGCTTTCTTT.